The subject of this entry is one TCR beta chain. The target antigen is unknown. This record belongs to a study of cytomegalovirus exposure and HLA in healthy donors. Findings of the study overall: Later on, a genetic analysis was performed. It linked a missense variant in DCLRE1C with V- and J-gene trimming of TCR beta.

With 60 Vbeta and 13 Jbeta primers, the PCR was carried out. Generated by immunoSEQ multiplex PCR, the TCRdb table keeps only in-frame clones and is missing some. The sample table includes tens of thousands of clones. The sequence came from a female donor in good health and CMV-seropositive. The sequenced material came from PBMCs.

CDR3 nucleotides: TGTGCCAGCAGAAGGACGGGAAACTCTGGAAACACCATATATTTT. Its protein product is CASRRTGNSGNTIYF. The chain joins TRBV5-6 to TRBJ1-3; D unresolved. Germline CDR1 is SGHDT and CDR2 is YYEEEE. CDR3 length equals 15 residues. Trimming shortened V by 5 bases and J by 0 bases, and 12 bases separated the two germline ends.